This T cell receptor beta chain was captured by sequencing in a study of identical twins. This clonotype came up a few times. No antigen is known for it. Study conclusions and caveats: Within cord blood, abundant beta clonotypes carried fewer insertions, but memory repertoires showed no such trend.

A universal primer site arose from template switching, and cDNA bore unique molecular identifiers. A single record per CDR3 protein comes from TCRdb applying MiXCR to the 5' RACE reads. The table lists 450,000 to 650,000 distinct CDR3 sequences, 12% to 15% of them singletons. Germline CDR1 reads ENHRY; CDR2 reads SYGVKD. J gave up 3 bases and V 10 bases, and 11 bases lay outside the gene matches. The CDR3 covers 14 residues. These data were likewise used in another study, on yellow fever vaccine responses in identical twins.

The chain links TRBV10-3 to TRBJ2-7; 8 bases line up with TRBD1. The clonotype originates from a woman under 30 in good health. Sequenced: CD4+ T cells sorted from blood. CDR3 DNA sequence: TGTGCCACACTTGCCGGGACAGGAGGCTACGAGCAGTACTTC. It specifies CATLAGTGGYEQYF.